Presented here are 9 T cell receptor beta chains from one specimen sequenced in a study of CD8 T cell repertoires and HIV-1 epitope variants. Some clones are missing from TCRdb's copy, which holds only in-frame ones; the method was immunoSEQ multiplex PCR. The sample contains under 6,500 clones, around 71% of which appear only once. Antigens of these TCRs are unknown. Sample: cultured CD8+ T cells derived from PBMCs. Receptor source: a male donor with HIV.

This chain joins TRBV5-5 and TRBJ2-7; either TRBD1 or TRBD2 may fit D (5 bases each). V gave up 1 base and J gave up 2 bases, with 13 bases separating them. CDR1 and CDR2 from the germline V gene are SGHKS and YYEKEE (reference sequence). The CDR3 extends over 15 amino acids. CDR3 sequence reads: CASSLISDSPYEQYF. The CDR3 bases are TGTGCCAGCAGCTTGATTAGCGACAGCCCCTACGAGCAGTACTTC.

This clone came up a few times. The chain links TRBV2 to TRBJ2-2, with D tentatively TRBD1 (6 bases). Germline V lookup: CDR1 SNHLY, CDR2 FYNNEI. This CDR3 has 16 amino acids. The germline V and J ends were trimmed by 1 base and 0 bases, with 9 bases remaining between them. The CDR3 sequence is CASSEVGATNTGELFF. The CDR3 DNA is TGTGCCAGCAGTGAAGTGGGGGCGACGAACACCGGGGAGCTGTTTTTT.

V gene TRBV28 combines with J gene TRBJ2-1; 7 bases are shared with TRBD2. Trimming took 1 base from V and 4 from J; bases not matched to a gene: 4. Germline CDR1 is MDHEN and CDR2 is SYDVKM. This CDR3 contains 15 residues. Here the CDR3 DNA reads TGTGCCAGCAGTTTATCCCTAGCGGTTTACAATGAGCAGTTCTTC. Translating it yields CASSLSLAVYNEQFF.

The chain employs TRBV5-6 and TRBJ1-1, with TRBD1 as a possible D gene (5 bases). The CDR3 loop spans 15 amino acids. Looked up from germline, CDR1 is SGHDT and CDR2 is YYEEEE. V was clipped by 4 bases and J by 4 bases, with 17 bases between them. Here the CDR3 reads CASSPGGGDSTEAFF. In nucleotides, the CDR3 is TGTGCCAGCAGCCCGGGGGGAGGGGACTCCACTGAAGCTTTCTTT.

The CDR3 is CASSLTRTGINTEAFF. The CDR3 DNA is TGTGCCAGCAGTTTAACCCGGACAGGGATTAACACTGAAGCTTTCTTT. The gene calls are TRBV28 and TRBJ1-1; 8 bases are a match to TRBD1. V dropped 2 bases and J dropped 2; count of bases not matched to a gene: 7. The CDR3 loop spans 16 amino acids. CDR1 is MDHEN and CDR2 is SYDVKM in the germline V gene.

CDR3 nucleotide sequence: TGTGCCAGTAGTATGATAGCGGGGTCAGGCGATGCCGCCGGGAGTGTAACAGATACGCAGTATTTT. It encodes CASSMIAGSGDAAGSVTDTQYF. V gene TRBV19 combines with J gene TRBJ2-3, with 8 bases lining up with TRBD2. Per the germline V gene, CDR1 is LNHDA and CDR2 is SQIVND (reference sequence). With V trimmed by 3 bases and J by 3 bases, 26 bases remained unmatched. The CDR3 extends over 22 amino acids.

The chain employs TRBV7-8 and TRBJ1-5, with D possibly being TRBD1 (6 bases). CDR1 is SGHVS, CDR2 FQNEAQ, per germline. V lost 5 bases and J 2 bases, leaving 13 bases between the germline ends. The CDR3 has 15 residues. This CDR3 is CASSPSAGGNQPQHF. The CDR3 DNA reads as TGTGCCAGCAGCCCCTCCGCAGGGGGCAATCAGCCCCAGCATTTT.

The J gene is TRBJ2-3, the V gene TRBV9, with 7 bases matching TRBD1. Germline assignment: CDR1 SGDLS and CDR2 YYNGEE. V gave up 2 bases and J gave up 3 bases; unmatched junction bases: 9. This CDR3 contains 16 residues. The CDR3 sequence: CASSVAGGSPTDTQYF. In nucleotides, the CDR3 is TGTGCCAGCAGCGTCGCAGGGGGATCCCCGACAGATACGCAGTATTTT. The complete variable domain, with remaining parts taken from reference TRBV9 and TRBJ2-3, reads DSGVTQTPKHLITATGQRVTLRCSPRSGDLSVYWYQQSLDQGLQFLIQYYNGEERAKGNILERFSAQQFPDLHSELNLSSLELGDSALYFCASSVAGGSPTDTQYFGPGTRLTVL.

The chain carries TRBV6-6 and TRBJ1-4, with D possibly being TRBD1 (6 bases). The CDR3 consists of 13 residues. Germline V CDR1 and CDR2: MNHNY, SVGAGI (reference sequence). Trimming cost V 6 bases and J 4 bases, with 9 bases left between them. The CDR3 nucleotides are TGTGCCAGCAGGGACAGAAATAATGAAAAACTGTTTTTT. This encodes CASRDRNNEKLFF.